The sequence of this T cell receptor (beta chain) was determined in a study of human T cells and chemical hapten exposure. The study's findings and limits: The count of PT1 expanded TCRs correlated positively with patch test score.

This clonotype was detected only a few times. No antigen is known for it. The CDR3 covers 16 residues. CDR1 and CDR2 (germline): MDHEN, SYDVKM. With V trimmed by 5 bases and J by 6 bases, 16 bases remained unmatched. Time point specified: patch test 1, 2 weeks after DPC sensitization. Treatment defined: therapeutic diphenylcyclopropenone sensitization with weekly scalp DPC. It was from unfractionated whole blood that total RNA was extracted. Separate cDNA molecules received unique molecular identifiers, which the library attached to them. TCRdb re-called the RACE reads through MiXCR, storing one row per CDR3 protein. The sample lists roughly 360,000 distinct CDR3 sequences; approximately 5% were seen once.

The receptor comes from a woman in her forties or fifties with alopecia areata. Some clones in this sample may be carry-over from other donors' samples. Sequenced here: whole blood, sampled in connection with sensitization to the hapten diphenylcyclopropenone (DPC). The chain couples TRBV28 to TRBJ2-7; 7 bases map to TRBD2. The CDR3 loop reads CASSAPWGSGSFEQYF. The CDR3 region has the DNA TGTGCCAGCAGTGCCCCTTGGGGTAGCGGGTCTTTCGAGCAGTACTTC.